This T cell receptor beta chain was recovered during a study of blood T cell repertoires in COVID-19 (dated by TCRdb to 2018 to 2020). Looking at the study overall: Samples from collaborators originated in the United States, Italy and Spain and spanned both the acute and convalescent phases of COVID-19. The material from the prospective study consisted of cDNA or gDNA derived from T cells, B-cell-depleted T cells, or PBMCs. Deeply sampled blood TCRbeta repertoires from subjects exposed to, actively infected with, or recovered from COVID-19 were included in the dataset. The repertoires were made available in a free public database intended to serve as a resource for research on the immune response to SARS-CoV-2. Samples were obtained from the ongoing ImmuneRACE study (first 160 participants) and from some 1,200 subjects provided by 6 global collaborators. A de-identified subject ID, COVID-19 status, age in years and sex were almost always included in the sample metadata. HLA class I and class II types, where available, came from metadata supplied by the sample provider rather than from assay-based typing. Overall study results and their limits: How much clinical and demographic metadata was included differed by source and by participant, and the metadata was provided uncurated.

TCRbeta CDR3 regions were amplified from genomic DNA using the immunoSEQ Assay, a bias-controlled multiplex PCR. On the authors' methods: The number of nucleated cells in each sample was estimated from the amplification of reference gene primers within the assay. Sequence reads were collapsed and filtered to measure the absolute abundance of every unique TCRbeta CDR3 rearrangement. Productive Simpson clonality was computed per sample as the square root of Simpson's diversity index over productive rearrangements. TCRdb limited this immuneACCESS table to in-frame rearrangements with V and J called. A share of clones is missing; checked studies link under half to unresolved V genes, and the rest is unexplained. D and trimming were read from the DNA, whereas the V and J calls and clone size are those reported in that table. The sample records about 180,000 clones, nearly 90% of which are singletons. The top ten hold 1.5% to 2% of the sample.

On this clone: Its antigen is still unknown. Per-base quality was not reported, and no clone a single base away is much larger than it.

Samples from volunteer blood donors who had recovered from COVID-19 were contributed by a second Seattle source. The collaborating institutions used their own protocols to collect whole blood in K2EDTA tubes. For TCRbeta analysis, collaborator samples were shipped as frozen whole blood, as isolated PBMCs, or as DNA extracted from either sample type. This clonotype was obtained from a man aged 18 to 35 who had recovered from COVID-19. Sequencing was done on a sample of peripheral blood.

The DNA reads TGTGCCAGCAGCCAAGACCGGGCCAGGGGTGAGCAGTTCTTC. Translated, it reads CASSQDRARGEQFF. The sequence is built from TRBV3-1 (or the pseudogene TRBV3-2) and TRBJ2-1; the best D guess is TRBD1, with 6 bases matching. Including the terminal cysteine and phenylalanine, the CDR3 comprises 14 residues. Solely the CDR3 DNA is kept, with 42 bases framed from the first base. The germline V gene (reference sequence) provides CDR1 LGHDT and CDR2 YNNKEL. The germline ends are 12 bases apart after V is trimmed by 0 bases and J by 9 bases.